This TCR beta chain was identified in a study of blood T cell repertoires in COVID-19. Study context: COVID-19 samples collected from the United States, Italy and Spain covered acute and convalescent phases.

The germline gives CDR1 MNHEY, CDR2 SMNVEV (reference sequence). CDR3 length equals 16 residues. J gave up 2 bases and V 5 bases, and 9 bases lay outside the gene matches. The method was immunoSEQ multiplex PCR; TCRdb's version includes in-frame clones alone and lacks a portion of them. The sample records 240,000 or so clones, roughly nine tenths being singletons. The sequenced material came from peripheral blood. This TCR was recovered from a man aged 55 to 70 with acute or convalescent COVID-19. The J gene is TRBJ1-3, the V gene TRBV27; 7 positions agree with TRBD1. The CDR3 reads CASSPQTGQTGNTIYF. The DNA of the CDR3 is TGTGCCAGCAGTCCCCAGACAGGGCAGACTGGAAACACCATATATTTT.